This T cell receptor beta chain was retrieved from a study of cytomegalovirus exposure and HLA in healthy donors (dated by TCRdb to 2017 to 2019). Background on the whole study: According to an earlier analysis of 587 of the donors, about 190 million T cells yielded roughly 100 million unique TCR beta sequences and around 280 Gb of sequence data. HLA typing included class I and class II loci at four-digit resolution. Among some 400 genotyped donors of the cohort, an average of roughly 230,000 unique TCR beta nucleotide sequences was sequenced per donor, of which about 18% were non-productive. High-throughput TCR immunosequencing, statistical association of individual TCRs with disease status, and machine learning were combined to predict cytomegalovirus infection status. About 300 gigabases of sequencing data and 91 million or so unique TCR sequences made up an early release that covered 640 HLA-typed donors. To study patterns of TCR occurrence, a later analysis re-analyzed previously published TCR beta repertoires from just over 650 donors and added high-resolution HLA genotyping. Donor age, sex, ethnicity and CMV serostatus were collected together with the repertoire data. The number of donors typed differed by locus, with 629-630 for A, B, C, DRB1 and DQB1, about 500 for DQA1, 600 to 610 for DPA1, and some 450 for DPB1. A later genetic analysis took genome-wide SNP genotypes for about 55% of the 666 donors and used that subset as a discovery cohort. About five DR-DQ haplotypes were treated as single units for association and clustering because of strong linkage in the cohort. In an earlier analysis of 500 to 650 of the donors, high-throughput TCR beta sequencing was used to judge whether each TCR beta V gene segment behaved as functional or pseudogenic. The study aimed to test whether cataloging public T cell receptors could reveal signatures of past pathogen exposure. The study used immunosequencing to profile the T cell repertoires of several hundred subjects and linked those repertoires to cytomegalovirus serostatus. Every discovery cohort repertoire had been produced on one sequencing platform. Among the roughly 430 genotyped donors, roughly 80% belonged to the genetic ancestry cluster associated with self-reported Caucasian donors. Besides the first cohort of some 670 subjects, a separate validation cohort made up of some 110 different subjects was used. Rather than using new phenotypic data, the later analysis identified candidate immune exposures from TCR beta sequences and from how often those sequences occurred across donors.

The investigation overall reported the following: A further reported finding was that TCR beta sequences accurately predicted the HLA-A and HLA-B alleles for most subjects in the first cohort. Some IMGT-functional V segments, including TRBV6-2 and TRBV6-3, could not be told apart with the 87-base-pair reads, so those segments were excluded. In a later analysis, TCR association rates were found to vary across HLA loci, with the most associated TCRs seen for DRB1 alleles and the fewest for HLA-C alleles. Over 15 rarely observed V segments, including chromosome 9 orphons, were excluded from the earlier analysis of some 590 of the donors because counts were too low. While some public TCRs were present in many individuals, most TCR sequences turned up only very rarely across donors. Only TCR beta chains were sequenced in this cohort, and the absence of alpha or paired-chain data limited detectable features. A total of fewer than 200 TCR beta chains were listed by the study as associated with cytomegalovirus. The presence/absence analyses assumed that sequencing depth was roughly uniform across donors, and that assumption may not be true. Three of the identified cytomegalovirus-associated TCR beta chains were confirmed in vitro to be specific for cytomegalovirus antigens. Linkage disequilibrium might explain the correlated functional status among segregating V segments, but an unknown experimental factor could not be ruled out. Most CMV-associated TCR beta chains appeared to be HLA-restricted in a later analysis, and the HLA associations seemed to be driven largely by CMV exposure. In an earlier analysis of around 600 of the donors, most TCR beta V segments appeared in productive rearrangements about 87% or about 30% of the time, broadly matching IMGT annotations. Compared with the approximately 710-donor mean, donors in an Asian-associated ancestry cluster had fewer N-insertions in productive TCRs, according to a later genetic analysis. The sequencing pipeline was judged likely to have produced a cluster of highly shared sequence variants as a technical artifact. In both the original and validation cohorts, the classifier was reported to diagnose cytomegalovirus status with high specificity and sensitivity. HLA typing was unavailable for some donors at each locus, so association tests used only the typed subset. In a later analysis, several top co-occurrence clusters were reported to appear linked to parvovirus B19, influenza, CMV and Epstein-Barr virus. CMV serostatus was the only immune exposure information available for the cohort. The authors suggested that the approach could potentially be generalized to other disease states and immunological phenotypes. Strong co-occurrence of HLA alleles, especially DR and DQ, made assigning TCR associations to individual alleles difficult. Specific HLA alleles were associated with about 17,000 TCR beta sequences at a false discovery rate of 0.05 in a later analysis. Compared with equally common non-associated chains, HLA-associated TCR beta chains in a later analysis were more clonally expanded and had lower generation probabilities. V-gene and J-gene trimming of TCR beta chains was associated with a missense DCLRE1C variant in a later genetic analysis, and the association was replicated in an independent cohort.

About this clone: Its binding antigen is unknown. No much larger clone exists at a distance of one base, and base qualities are not known.

In total, 500 to 700 healthy bone marrow donors made up the cohort. Cohort members were all nominally healthy when sampled, although unrecorded immune exposures were likely present. The donor tested CMV seropositive, placing the donor among the 310 or so seropositive members of the cohort. Every donor gave a peripheral blood sample, and the peripheral blood mononuclear cells from that sample were used for TCR beta sequencing. The Qiagen DNeasy Blood Extraction Kit was used to extract genomic DNA from the blood cell samples. V trim: 8 bases; J trim: 6 bases; unmatched bases: 9. Its CDR3 holds 15 amino acids, cysteine through phenylalanine. Solely the CDR3 DNA is kept, with 45 bases framed from the first base. Based on the germline V gene, the CDR1 and CDR2 sequences are MNHEY and SVGAGI. Libraries were built with the immunoSEQ multiplex PCR assay. The multiplex PCR relied on a mix of 60 forward primers for TCR Vbeta segments and 13 reverse primers for TCR Jbeta segments. The CDR3 region of rearranged TCR beta genes was amplified from genomic DNA by a multiplex PCR assay. The Illumina HiSeq System was used to sequence the amplified TCR beta libraries as 87-base-pair reads. In the original analysis: A later analysis counted about 80 million unique TCR beta chains across the approximately 700 repertoires, and about 10 million of these chains were shared by at least two donors. A nearest-neighbor algorithm error-corrected the raw reads and collapsed the reads into unique sequences, merging closely related sequences to remove PCR and sequencing errors. To assign V, D and J gene segments, CDR3 sequences were aligned to IMGT reference sequences. For a sequence to be retained, at least a six-nucleotide match to both a V gene segment and a J gene segment was required. Rearrangements were classified as productive when the CDR3 lacked stop codons and remained in frame with V and J, and all other rearrangements were classified as non-productive. CDR3 was defined by IMGT convention, running from the second conserved V-encoded cysteine to the conserved J-encoded phenylalanine. The earlier analysis of 587 of the donors excluded any sequence lacking an unambiguous match to a single V gene segment. In an earlier analysis of some 590 of the donors, a V segment was called functional when productive rearrangements were above 56.7%, and segregating when the standard deviation between donors exceeded 5%. A statistical classification framework was developed to diagnose cytomegalovirus status using the catalog of TCR beta chain sequences. In a later analysis, V and J genes were assigned by comparing TCR nucleotide sequences against IMGT/GENE-DB human TR gene sequences. Using the TCRdist pipeline, a later analysis assigned CDR3 sequences along with most-parsimonious VDJ recombination scenarios. A later analysis defined each TCR beta chain by its CDR3 amino acid sequence plus V-gene family, and excluded reads lacking a unique V-gene family. In a later analysis, approximately 590 highly shared, low-generation-probability nucleotide sequences were removed to address suspected cross-contamination and a sequencing artifact. In a later analysis, a clonal expansion index for each public chain was calculated from normalized within-repertoire ranks of inferred template counts. Generation probabilities in a later analysis came from a VDJ recombination model fitted to out-of-frame rearrangements, and those results were checked against IGoR. A later analysis scored TCR-TCR, TCR-HLA and TCR-CMV co-occurrence with hypergeometric tests, applying a repertoire-size bias correction to TCR pairs. In a later analysis, false discovery rates were estimated by permuting HLA or CMV assignments 20 times. In a later analysis, co-occurring TCRs were grouped with DBSCAN, and TCRdist sequence similarity was added when clustering was performed within HLA-allele-positive subsets. Repertoires with fewer than 30,000 or more than 120,000 public chains were left out of co-occurrence clustering, as were five repertoires with anomalous nucleotide sharing. TCRdb stores this immuneACCESS table with in-frame sequences only. Part of the clones is absent; in the studies checked, under half of the shortfall reflects unresolved V genes, and no reason is known for the rest. Clone size and V and J calls were adopted from that table, with D and trimming inferred from the DNA. Within this sample are 150,000 to 180,000 clones, with about 84% of them counted one time only. Around 6% of the sample lies in the top ten.

This receptor was obtained from a middle-aged woman in good health and CMV-seropositive. Sequencing input: PBMCs. The V and J genes are TRBV6-5 and TRBJ2-2; a stretch of 10 junction bases matches TRBD2. The DNA sequence reads TGTGCCAGCGCCCTAGCGGGAGATTTTGCCGGGGAGCTGTTTTTT. This encodes CASALAGDFAGELFF.